What follows describes a single T cell receptor beta chain. The J segment lost 3 bases and the V segment lost 5 bases, leaving 5 bases of the junction unmatched. The CDR3 sequence is 15 residues long. From germline, CDR1 is MNHNS and CDR2 SASEGT. This sample is part of a study of cytomegalovirus exposure and HLA in healthy donors. With 60 Vbeta and 13 Jbeta primers, the PCR was carried out. Some clones are missing from TCRdb's copy, which holds only in-frame ones; the method was immunoSEQ multiplex PCR. This table has roughly 110,000 clones, 65% to 75% appearing once. Source material: PBMCs. The V and J genes are TRBV6-1 and TRBJ2-1; 9 bases match TRBD2. The receptor was isolated from a female donor in good health and CMV-seronegative. This CDR3 is CASSMRGGVYNEQFF. The DNA of the CDR3 is TGTGCCAGCAGTATGCGGGGGGGAGTCTACAATGAGCAGTTCTTC.